These T cell receptor beta chains were read from a single sample in a study of TIL therapy for anti-PD-1-resistant metastatic lung cancer. Produced via immunoSEQ multiplex PCR; TCRdb's table is partial and in-frame only. Of about 21,000 clones in the sample, around 70% were seen once. The sample was blood, taken at baseline. All receptors come from a person aged 25 to 79 with non-small cell lung cancer. Both conserved end residues are part of each CDR3. Each record gives: J gene, V gene, D gene, clone size, CDR3 protein, CDR3 DNA. The D gene is left open where the match is weak. Rows may omit the clone size; those that give it use once, few, many or a size class.

j_call: TRBJ2-1; v_call: TRBV9; d_call: NA; clone_size: NA; cdr3_aa: CASSVARDEQFF; cdr3_nt: TGTGCCAGCAGCGTAGCCAGGGATGAGCAGTTCTTC
j_call: TRBJ1-1; v_call: TRBV11-1; d_call: NA; clone_size: NA; cdr3_aa: CASSFSRVDTEAFF; cdr3_nt: TGTGCCAGCAGTTTTAGCAGGGTGGACACTGAAGCTTTCTTT
j_call: TRBJ2-7; v_call: TRBV5-1; d_call: TRBD2; clone_size: NA; cdr3_aa: CASSTGGSYEQYF; cdr3_nt: TGCGCCAGCAGCACTGGCGGGAGCTACGAGCAGTACTTC
j_call: TRBJ2-5; v_call: TRBV7-9; d_call: NA; clone_size: NA; cdr3_aa: CASSLSRAETQYF; cdr3_nt: TGTGCCAGCAGCCTGAGTCGGGCAGAGACCCAGTACTTC
j_call: TRBJ1-5; v_call: TRBV6-1; d_call: NA; clone_size: NA; cdr3_aa: CASSETPGVYHPGEPQHF; cdr3_nt: TGTGCCAGCAGTGAAACACCAGGGGTCTACCACCCAGGGGAGCCCCAGCATTTT
j_call: TRBJ2-1; v_call: TRBV12-5; d_call: TRBD1; clone_size: NA; cdr3_aa: CASGTTGKVRNEQFF; cdr3_nt: TGTGCTAGTGGTACGACAGGGAAGGTCAGGAATGAGCAGTTCTTC
j_call: TRBJ2-1; v_call: TRBV19; d_call: TRBD1; clone_size: NA; cdr3_aa: CASNPRTGNEQFF; cdr3_nt: TGTGCCAGTAACCCAAGGACAGGGAATGAGCAGTTCTTC
j_call: TRBJ1-2; v_call: TRBV30; d_call: NA; clone_size: few; cdr3_aa: CAWGYGYTF; cdr3_nt: TGTGCCTGGGGTTATGGCTACACCTTC
j_call: TRBJ2-3; v_call: TRBV5-1; d_call: TRBD1; clone_size: NA; cdr3_aa: CASSYQGADTQYF; cdr3_nt: TGCGCCAGCAGCTATCAGGGGGCAGATACGCAGTATTTT
j_call: TRBJ1-5; v_call: TRBV7-2; d_call: TRBD1; clone_size: NA; cdr3_aa: CASSAQGGLNQPQHF; cdr3_nt: TGTGCCAGCAGCGCCCAGGGGGGTCTAAATCAGCCCCAGCATTTT
j_call: TRBJ1-2; v_call: TRBV19; d_call: NA; clone_size: NA; cdr3_aa: CASGRQGGYTF; cdr3_nt: TGTGCCAGTGGACGACAAGGAGGCTACACCTTC
j_call: TRBJ1-1; v_call: TRBV30; d_call: TRBD1; clone_size: NA; cdr3_aa: CALTGMSFEAFF; cdr3_nt: TGTGCCTTGACAGGGATGAGCTTTGAAGCTTTCTTT
j_call: TRBJ1-1; v_call: TRBV5-1; d_call: NA; clone_size: NA; cdr3_aa: CASSELGENTEAFF; cdr3_nt: TGCGCCAGCAGCGAATTGGGGGAGAACACTGAAGCTTTCTTT
j_call: TRBJ2-4; v_call: TRBV5-1; d_call: TRBD2; clone_size: NA; cdr3_aa: CASSLTSGGALDIQYF; cdr3_nt: TGCGCCAGCAGCTTGACTAGCGGGGGGGCCTTAGACATTCAGTACTTC
j_call: TRBJ2-5; v_call: TRBV20-1; d_call: NA; clone_size: NA; cdr3_aa: CSAVQETQYF; cdr3_nt: TGCAGTGCTGTACAAGAGACCCAGTACTTC
j_call: TRBJ2-5; v_call: TRBV19; d_call: TRBD2; clone_size: few; cdr3_aa: CASSLGLAGAQETQYF; cdr3_nt: TGTGCCAGTAGTCTCGGACTAGCGGGAGCACAAGAGACCCAGTACTTC
j_call: TRBJ1-2; v_call: TRBV10-3; d_call: NA; clone_size: NA; cdr3_aa: CAISAQGYSNYGYTF; cdr3_nt: TGTGCCATCAGTGCCCAGGGTTATTCTAACTATGGCTACACCTTC
j_call: TRBJ1-1; v_call: TRBV5-1; d_call: NA; clone_size: few; cdr3_aa: CASRELGMNTEAFF; cdr3_nt: TGCGCCAGCCGGGAACTGGGGATGAACACTGAAGCTTTCTTT
j_call: TRBJ2-3; v_call: TRBV18; d_call: NA; clone_size: NA; cdr3_aa: CASSQYGGSDTQYF; cdr3_nt: TGTGCCAGCTCACAGTATGGGGGCTCAGATACGCAGTATTTT
j_call: TRBJ1-1; v_call: TRBV10-3; d_call: NA; clone_size: NA; cdr3_aa: CAISGGGMDTEAFF; cdr3_nt: TGTGCCATCAGTGGGGGAGGGATGGACACTGAAGCTTTCTTT
j_call: TRBJ2-1; v_call: TRBV5-1; d_call: TRBD2; clone_size: NA; cdr3_aa: CASSLLAGGFNEQFF; cdr3_nt: TGCGCCAGCAGCCTACTGGCGGGAGGTTTCAATGAGCAGTTCTTC
j_call: TRBJ2-1; v_call: TRBV2; d_call: TRBD2; clone_size: NA; cdr3_aa: CASGGDNEQFF; cdr3_nt: TGTGCCAGCGGGGGGGACAATGAGCAGTTCTTC
j_call: TRBJ2-5; v_call: TRBV5-1; d_call: TRBD2; clone_size: NA; cdr3_aa: CASSPGTSRQETQYF; cdr3_nt: TGCGCCAGCAGCCCGGGGACTAGCCGCCAAGAGACCCAGTACTTC
j_call: TRBJ1-4; v_call: TRBV27; d_call: NA; clone_size: NA; cdr3_aa: CASSWGRNEKLFF; cdr3_nt: TGTGCCAGCAGTTGGGGGCGTAATGAAAAACTGTTTTTT
j_call: TRBJ2-3; v_call: TRBV5-1; d_call: NA; clone_size: few; cdr3_aa: CASSVWGRDTQYF; cdr3_nt: TGCGCCAGCAGCGTGTGGGGGCGAGATACGCAGTATTTT
j_call: TRBJ1-5; v_call: TRBV2; d_call: TRBD1; clone_size: NA; cdr3_aa: CASSETGGQPQHF; cdr3_nt: TGTGCCAGCAGTGAAACAGGGGGTCAGCCCCAGCATTTT
j_call: TRBJ2-3; v_call: TRBV5-1; d_call: NA; clone_size: NA; cdr3_aa: CASRLGLNTGDTQYF; cdr3_nt: TGCGCCAGCAGGTTGGGACTCAATACAGGAGATACGCAGTATTTT
j_call: TRBJ2-3; v_call: TRBV10-3; d_call: TRBD2; clone_size: NA; cdr3_aa: CAIRTSGGADTQYF; cdr3_nt: TGTGCCATCAGAACTAGCGGGGGTGCAGATACGCAGTATTTT
j_call: TRBJ1-6; v_call: TRBV30; d_call: TRBD1; clone_size: NA; cdr3_aa: CAWSVPTGGTEPLHF; cdr3_nt: TGTGCCTGGAGTGTACCGACAGGGGGAACGGAGCCCCTCCACTTT
j_call: TRBJ1-2; v_call: TRBV6-5; d_call: TRBD1; clone_size: NA; cdr3_aa: CASSSGQATYGYTF; cdr3_nt: TGTGCCAGCAGTTCGGGACAGGCGACCTATGGCTACACCTTC
j_call: TRBJ1-1; v_call: TRBV6-5; d_call: NA; clone_size: NA; cdr3_aa: CATKPRTENTEAFF; cdr3_nt: TGTGCCACTAAACCGCGGACAGAGAACACTGAAGCTTTCTTT
j_call: TRBJ1-1; v_call: TRBV5-6; d_call: NA; clone_size: NA; cdr3_aa: CASSAGGSSTAFF; cdr3_nt: TGTGCCAGCAGCGCCGGGGGATCGTCTACGGCTTTCTTT
j_call: TRBJ1-1; v_call: TRBV19; d_call: NA; clone_size: NA; cdr3_aa: CASRTREGTEAFF; cdr3_nt: TGTGCCAGTAGAACCAGGGAGGGCACTGAAGCTTTCTTT
j_call: TRBJ2-1; v_call: TRBV6-2/TRBV6-3; d_call: NA; clone_size: NA; cdr3_aa: CASSYYVAQFF; cdr3_nt: TGTGCCAGCAGTTACTATGTTGCCCAGTTCTTC
j_call: TRBJ2-1; v_call: TRBV7-9; d_call: NA; clone_size: NA; cdr3_aa: CASSPAGTFNEQFF; cdr3_nt: TGTGCCAGCAGCCCCGCCGGGACTTTCAATGAGCAGTTCTTC
j_call: TRBJ2-7; v_call: TRBV6-1; d_call: NA; clone_size: few; cdr3_aa: CASSDPGPEAIVQYF; cdr3_nt: TGTGCCAGCAGTGACCCGGGACCGGAAGCAATCGTGCAGTACTTC
j_call: TRBJ2-2; v_call: TRBV11-3; d_call: TRBD1; clone_size: NA; cdr3_aa: CASVTIGTGNTGELFF; cdr3_nt: TGTGCCAGCGTAACGATAGGGACAGGGAATACCGGGGAGCTGTTTTTT
j_call: TRBJ1-1; v_call: TRBV4-3; d_call: NA; clone_size: NA; cdr3_aa: CASSQEGQNTEAFF; cdr3_nt: TGCGCCAGCAGCCAAGAAGGGCAAAACACTGAAGCTTTCTTT
j_call: TRBJ1-1; v_call: TRBV7-2; d_call: NA; clone_size: NA; cdr3_aa: CASSLLGLRNTEAFF; cdr3_nt: TGTGCCAGCAGCTTATTGGGCCTAAGGAACACTGAAGCTTTCTTT
j_call: TRBJ2-3; v_call: TRBV5-4; d_call: NA; clone_size: few; cdr3_aa: CASSLIKGEGQPTQYF; cdr3_nt: TGTGCCAGCAGCTTGATTAAGGGGGAGGGCCAACCTACGCAGTATTTT
j_call: TRBJ1-4; v_call: TRBV5-5; d_call: TRBD1; clone_size: NA; cdr3_aa: CASSIRTGLREKLFF; cdr3_nt: TGTGCCAGCAGCATACGGACAGGGCTGCGTGAAAAACTGTTTTTT
j_call: TRBJ2-5; v_call: TRBV6-5; d_call: NA; clone_size: once; cdr3_aa: CASSLTRFWETQYF; cdr3_nt: TGTGCCAGCTCTTTGACTAGATTCTGGGAGACCCAGTACTTC
j_call: TRBJ2-2; v_call: TRBV4-1; d_call: NA; clone_size: medium-sized; cdr3_aa: CASSPGPFKSNTGELFF; cdr3_nt: TGCGCCAGCAGCCCCGGGCCTTTCAAGTCGAACACCGGGGAGCTGTTTTTT
j_call: TRBJ2-7; v_call: TRBV5-1; d_call: TRBD1; clone_size: NA; cdr3_aa: CASSGTGNDEQYF; cdr3_nt: TGCGCCAGCAGCGGGACAGGGAACGACGAGCAGTACTTC
j_call: TRBJ1-1; v_call: TRBV7-9; d_call: NA; clone_size: NA; cdr3_aa: CASSLGYSTEAFF; cdr3_nt: TGTGCCAGCAGCTTAGGATACAGCACTGAAGCTTTCTTT
j_call: TRBJ2-7; v_call: TRBV3-1/TRBV3-2; d_call: NA; clone_size: medium-sized; cdr3_aa: CASSQERRGSGEQYF; cdr3_nt: TGTGCCAGCAGCCAAGAACGAAGGGGAAGCGGCGAGCAGTACTTC